Listed here is a single T cell receptor (beta chain). The antigen remains unidentified. The record originates from a study of T cell responses to AZD1222 COVID-19 vaccine. Investigators merged groups given second doses at roughly 4 or roughly 12 weeks. Some clones are missing from TCRdb's copy, which holds only in-frame ones; the method was immunoSEQ multiplex PCR. The sample lists more than 90,000 clones; roughly 89% were seen once. Per the germline V gene, CDR1 is MNHNS and CDR2 is SASEGT. The CDR3 sequence is 15 residues long. V shed 3 bases and J shed 7 bases, with 16 bases lying between them. Overall study findings and caveats: It was only a handful of AZD1222 recipients who were seropositive at baseline. Clonal diversity was possibly underestimated; the donors were predominantly white British and more often female. Repertoires were collected only later (after the peak T cell response had occurred).

The V call is TRBV6-1, the J call TRBJ1-5, with D perhaps matching TRBD1 (5 bases). This sequence originates from an adult who received the AZD1222 COVID-19 vaccine. The source was peripheral blood, collected 28 days after the second AZD1222 dose. The CDR3 sequence: CASSDEGTARQPQHF. The DNA for the CDR3 is TGTGCCAGCAGTGATGAGGGGACTGCGCGGCAGCCCCAGCATTTT.